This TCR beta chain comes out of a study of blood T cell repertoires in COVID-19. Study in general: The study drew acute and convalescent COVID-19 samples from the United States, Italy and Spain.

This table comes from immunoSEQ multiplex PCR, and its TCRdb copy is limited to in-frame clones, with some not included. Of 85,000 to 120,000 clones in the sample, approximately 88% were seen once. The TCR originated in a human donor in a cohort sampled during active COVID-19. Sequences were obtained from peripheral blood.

CDR3 coding DNA: TGTGCCAGCAGCCCCGCCCGCGGGGGGGGGCCGGGCACCGGGGAGCTGTTTTTT. Encoded protein: CASSPARGGGPGTGELFF. The chain couples TRBV7-2 to TRBJ2-2, with 9 nucleotides matching TRBD2. Germline assignment: CDR1 SGHTA and CDR2 FQGNSA. Trimming took 5 bases from V and 4 from J; bases not matched to a gene: 14. This CDR3 is built from 18 residues.